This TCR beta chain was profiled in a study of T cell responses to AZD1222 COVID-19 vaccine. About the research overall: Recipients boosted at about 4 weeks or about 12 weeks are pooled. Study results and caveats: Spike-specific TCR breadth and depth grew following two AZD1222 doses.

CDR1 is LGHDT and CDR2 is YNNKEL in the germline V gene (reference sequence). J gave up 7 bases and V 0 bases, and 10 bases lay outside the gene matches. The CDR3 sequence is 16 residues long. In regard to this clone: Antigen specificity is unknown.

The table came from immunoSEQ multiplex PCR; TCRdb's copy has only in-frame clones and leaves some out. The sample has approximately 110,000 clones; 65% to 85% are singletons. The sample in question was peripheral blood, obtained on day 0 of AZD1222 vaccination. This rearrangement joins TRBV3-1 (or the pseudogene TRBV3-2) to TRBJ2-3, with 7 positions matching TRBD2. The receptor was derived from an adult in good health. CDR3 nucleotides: TGTGCCAGCAGCCAAGAAGGTGGCGGGAGCAGAAATACGCAGTATTTT. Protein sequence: CASSQEGGGSRNTQYF.